The present T cell receptor beta chain was sequenced within a study of molecular identifiers for immune sequencing clone quantification. Study-level results: Underestimation of highly expanded clone sizes could arise where identical TCR molecules share a barcode.

Using its own MiXCR run on the PCR reads, TCRdb lists one record per CDR3 protein. The sample yields over 600,000 distinct CDR3 sequences, 20% seen once. This clonotype occurred many times. What it binds is unknown. Sorting recovered naive CD8 T cells on a CD8+CD4-CCR7+CD45RA+ profile. V was clipped by 0 bases and J by 1 base, with 12 bases between them. The germline gives CDR1 LGHNA, CDR2 YSLEER. The length of the CDR3 is 16 residues. The chain links TRBV4-3 to TRBJ1-1; D remains unclear. This receptor was identified in a human donor in good health. Some libraries in this study had Jurkat cell RNA spiked in. Sequences were obtained from naive CD8+ T cells from blood, with Jurkat cell RNA spiked in. Subset noted: FACS-sorted CD8+CD4-CCR7+CD45RA+ naive T cells. For the CDR3, the DNA is TGCGCCAGCAGCCAAGATCGACAAGCCCCGAACACTGAAGCTTTCTTT. Translated, it gives CASSQDRQAPNTEAFF.